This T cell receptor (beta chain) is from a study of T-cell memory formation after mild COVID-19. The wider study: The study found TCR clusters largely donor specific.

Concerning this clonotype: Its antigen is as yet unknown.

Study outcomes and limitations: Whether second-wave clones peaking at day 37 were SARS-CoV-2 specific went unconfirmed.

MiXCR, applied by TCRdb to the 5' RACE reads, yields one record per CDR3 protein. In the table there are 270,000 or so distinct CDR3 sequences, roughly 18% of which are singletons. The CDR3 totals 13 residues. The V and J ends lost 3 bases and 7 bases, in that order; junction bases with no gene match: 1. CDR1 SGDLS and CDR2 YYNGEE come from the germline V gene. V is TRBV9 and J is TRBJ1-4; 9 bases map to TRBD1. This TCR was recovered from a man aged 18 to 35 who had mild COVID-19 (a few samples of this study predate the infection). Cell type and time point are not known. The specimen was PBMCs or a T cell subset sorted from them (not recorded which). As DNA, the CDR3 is TGTGCCAGCAGCGCGGACAGGGGTGAAAAACTGTTTTTT. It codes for CASSADRGEKLFF.